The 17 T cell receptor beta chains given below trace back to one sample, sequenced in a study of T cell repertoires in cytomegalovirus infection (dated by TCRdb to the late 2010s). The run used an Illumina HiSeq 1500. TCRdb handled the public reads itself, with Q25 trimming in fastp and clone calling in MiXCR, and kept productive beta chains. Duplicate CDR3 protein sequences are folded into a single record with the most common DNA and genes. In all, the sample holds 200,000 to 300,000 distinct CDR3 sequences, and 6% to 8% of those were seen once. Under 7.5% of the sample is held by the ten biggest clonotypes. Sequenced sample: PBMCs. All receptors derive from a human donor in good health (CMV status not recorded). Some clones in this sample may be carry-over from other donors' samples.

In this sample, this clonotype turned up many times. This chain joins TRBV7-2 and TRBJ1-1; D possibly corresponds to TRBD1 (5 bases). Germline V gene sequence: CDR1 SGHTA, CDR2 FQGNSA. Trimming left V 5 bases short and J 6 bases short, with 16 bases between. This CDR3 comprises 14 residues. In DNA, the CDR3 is TGTGCCAGCAGCATCGGGGGGGTGCCCCCTGAAGCTTTCTTT. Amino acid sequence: CASSIGGVPPEAFF.

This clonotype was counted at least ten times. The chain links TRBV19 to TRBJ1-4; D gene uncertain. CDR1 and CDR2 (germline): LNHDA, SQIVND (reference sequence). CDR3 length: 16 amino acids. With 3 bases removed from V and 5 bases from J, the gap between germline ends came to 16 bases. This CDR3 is CASSMGNAQLNEKLFF. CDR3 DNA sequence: TGTGCCAGTAGTATGGGGAACGCCCAACTAAATGAAAAACTGTTTTTT. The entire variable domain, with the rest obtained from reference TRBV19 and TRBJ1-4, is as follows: DGGITQSPKYLFRKEGQNVTLSCEQNLNHDAMYWYRQDPGQGLRLIYYSQIVNDFQKGDIAEGYSVSREKKESFPLTVTSAQKNPTAFYLCASSMGNAQLNEKLFFGSGTQLSVL.

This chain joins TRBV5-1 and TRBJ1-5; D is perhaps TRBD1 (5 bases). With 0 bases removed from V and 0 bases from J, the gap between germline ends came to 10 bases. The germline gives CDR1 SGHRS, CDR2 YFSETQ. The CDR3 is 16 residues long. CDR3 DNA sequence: TGCGCCAGCAGCTTGGCCGGGGGGGATAGCAATCAGCCCCAGCATTTT. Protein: CASSLAGGDSNQPQHF.

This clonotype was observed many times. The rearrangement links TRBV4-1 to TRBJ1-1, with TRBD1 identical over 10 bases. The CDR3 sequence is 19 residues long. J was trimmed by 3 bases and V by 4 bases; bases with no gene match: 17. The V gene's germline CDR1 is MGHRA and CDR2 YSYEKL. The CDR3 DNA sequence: TGCGCCAGCAGCCCCCAGGCCAGGACAGGGGGTCGGATCCACACTGAAGCTTTCTTT. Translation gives CASSPQARTGGRIHTEAFF.

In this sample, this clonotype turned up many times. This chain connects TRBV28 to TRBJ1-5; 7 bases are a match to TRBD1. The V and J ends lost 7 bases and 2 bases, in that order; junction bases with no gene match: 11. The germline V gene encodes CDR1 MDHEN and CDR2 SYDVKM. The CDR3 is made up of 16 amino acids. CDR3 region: CASTGYRGGGNQPQHF. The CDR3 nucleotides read TGTGCCAGCACCGGTTACAGGGGCGGCGGCAATCAGCCCCAGCATTTT.

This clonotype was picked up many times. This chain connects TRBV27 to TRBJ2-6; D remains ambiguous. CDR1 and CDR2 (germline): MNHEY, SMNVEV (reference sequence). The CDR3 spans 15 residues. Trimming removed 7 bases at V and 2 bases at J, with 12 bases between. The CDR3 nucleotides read TGTGCCAGCACGACGGTGGGCGCTGGGGCCAACGTCCTGACTTTC. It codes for CASTTVGAGANVLTF.

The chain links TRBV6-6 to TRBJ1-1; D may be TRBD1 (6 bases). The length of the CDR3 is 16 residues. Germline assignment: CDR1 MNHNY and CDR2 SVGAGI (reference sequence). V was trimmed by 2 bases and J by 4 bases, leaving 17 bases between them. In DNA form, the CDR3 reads TGTGCCAGCAGTTACATCGATCTACAGGGATTCACTGAAGCTTTCTTT. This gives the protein CASSYIDLQGFTEAFF.

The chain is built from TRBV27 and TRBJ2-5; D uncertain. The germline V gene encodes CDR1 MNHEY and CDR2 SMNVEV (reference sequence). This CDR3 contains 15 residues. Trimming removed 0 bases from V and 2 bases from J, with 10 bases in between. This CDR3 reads CASSLSQAQQETQYF. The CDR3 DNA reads TGTGCCAGCAGTTTATCGCAAGCCCAACAAGAGACCCAGTACTTC.

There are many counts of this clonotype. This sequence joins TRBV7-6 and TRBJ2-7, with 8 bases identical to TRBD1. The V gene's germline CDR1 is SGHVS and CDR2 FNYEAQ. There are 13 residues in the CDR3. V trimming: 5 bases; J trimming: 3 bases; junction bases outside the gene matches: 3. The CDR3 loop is CASSQDRGYEQYF. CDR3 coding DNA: TGTGCCAGCAGCCAAGACAGGGGCTACGAGCAGTACTTC.

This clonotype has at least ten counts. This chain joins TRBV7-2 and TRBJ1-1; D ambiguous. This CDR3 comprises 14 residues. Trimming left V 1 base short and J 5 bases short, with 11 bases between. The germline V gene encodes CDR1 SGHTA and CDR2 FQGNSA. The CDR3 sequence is CASSLVPVATEAFF. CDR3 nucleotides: TGTGCCAGCAGCTTAGTCCCTGTGGCGACTGAAGCTTTCTTT.

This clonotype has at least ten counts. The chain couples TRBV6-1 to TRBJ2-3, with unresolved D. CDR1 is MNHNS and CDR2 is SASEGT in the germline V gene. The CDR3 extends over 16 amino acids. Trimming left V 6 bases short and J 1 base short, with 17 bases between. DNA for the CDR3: TGTGCCAGCAGCCCCGGCGCAAGACCCGGCACAGATACGCAGTATTTT. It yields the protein CASSPGARPGTDTQYF.

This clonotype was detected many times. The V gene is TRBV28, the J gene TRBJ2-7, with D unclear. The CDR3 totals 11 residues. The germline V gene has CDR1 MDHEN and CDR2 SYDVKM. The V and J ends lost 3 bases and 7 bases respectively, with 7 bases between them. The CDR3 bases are TGTGCCAGCAGTTTCGTAGGGGAGCAGTACTTC. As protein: CASSFVGEQYF.

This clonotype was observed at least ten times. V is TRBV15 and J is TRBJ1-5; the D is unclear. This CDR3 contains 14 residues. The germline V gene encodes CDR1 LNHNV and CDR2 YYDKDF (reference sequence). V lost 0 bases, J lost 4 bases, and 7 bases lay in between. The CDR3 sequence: CATSRDKGNQPQHF. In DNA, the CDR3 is TGTGCCACCAGCAGAGATAAGGGAAATCAGCCCCAGCATTTT.

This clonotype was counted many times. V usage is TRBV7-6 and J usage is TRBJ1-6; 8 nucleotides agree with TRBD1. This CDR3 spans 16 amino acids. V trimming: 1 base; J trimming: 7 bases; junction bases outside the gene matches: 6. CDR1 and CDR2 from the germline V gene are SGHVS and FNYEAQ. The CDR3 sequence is CASSLEDRVANSPLHF. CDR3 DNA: TGTGCCAGCAGCTTAGAGGACAGGGTGGCGAATTCACCCCTCCACTTT.

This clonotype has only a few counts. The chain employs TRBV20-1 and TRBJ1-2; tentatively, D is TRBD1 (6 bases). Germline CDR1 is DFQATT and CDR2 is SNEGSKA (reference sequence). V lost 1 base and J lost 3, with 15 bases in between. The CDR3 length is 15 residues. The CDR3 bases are TGCAGTGCTAGAGGGGGGGGCGGCTCTGACTATGGCTACACCTTC. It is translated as CSARGGGGSDYGYTF.

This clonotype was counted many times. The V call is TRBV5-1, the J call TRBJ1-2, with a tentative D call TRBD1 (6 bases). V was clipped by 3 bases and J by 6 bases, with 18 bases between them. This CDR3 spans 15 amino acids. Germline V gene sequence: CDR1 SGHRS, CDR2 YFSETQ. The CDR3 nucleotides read TGCGCCAGCAGCTCGGGACACCTCGAGCAGGATGGCTACACCTTC. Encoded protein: CASSSGHLEQDGYTF.

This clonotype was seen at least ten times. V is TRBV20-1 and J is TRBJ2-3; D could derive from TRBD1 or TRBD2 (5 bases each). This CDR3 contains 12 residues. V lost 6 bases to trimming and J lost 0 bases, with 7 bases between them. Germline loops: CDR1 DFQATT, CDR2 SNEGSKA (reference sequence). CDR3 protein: CSAGTSTDTQYF. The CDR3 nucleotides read TGCAGTGCCGGGACCAGCACAGATACGCAGTATTTT.